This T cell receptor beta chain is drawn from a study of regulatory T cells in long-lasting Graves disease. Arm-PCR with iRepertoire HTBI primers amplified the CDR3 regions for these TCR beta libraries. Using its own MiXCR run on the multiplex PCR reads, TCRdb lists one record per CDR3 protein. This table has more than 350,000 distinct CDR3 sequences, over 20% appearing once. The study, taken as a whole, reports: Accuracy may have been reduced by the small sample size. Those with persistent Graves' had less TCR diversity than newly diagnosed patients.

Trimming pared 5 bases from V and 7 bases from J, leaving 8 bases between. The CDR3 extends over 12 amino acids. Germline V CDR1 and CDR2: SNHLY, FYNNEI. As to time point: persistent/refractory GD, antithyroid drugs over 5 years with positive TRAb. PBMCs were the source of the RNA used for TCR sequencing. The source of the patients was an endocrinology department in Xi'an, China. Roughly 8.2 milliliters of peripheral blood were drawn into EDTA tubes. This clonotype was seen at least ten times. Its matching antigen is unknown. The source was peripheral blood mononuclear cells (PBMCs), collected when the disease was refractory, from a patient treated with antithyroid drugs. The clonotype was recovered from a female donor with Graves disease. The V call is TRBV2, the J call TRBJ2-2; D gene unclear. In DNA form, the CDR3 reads TGTGCCAGCAGTACCCCGGACGGGGAGCTGTTTTTT. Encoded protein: CASSTPDGELFF.